This T cell receptor beta chain was observed in a study of T-cell reconstitution after alpha-beta-depleted transplantation in children. Using unique molecular identifiers, the investigators prepared the TCRbeta library. Each CDR3 protein gets one entry after TCRdb re-called the PCR reads with MiXCR. The table has approximately 520,000 distinct CDR3 sequences, 30% to 35% seen once. Germline V gene sequence: CDR1 SGHTA, CDR2 FQGTGA. Trimming at V came to 4 bases and at J to 4 bases, leaving 5 bases not matched to a gene. There are 16 residues in the CDR3. This receptor was identified in a human donor who donated a stem cell graft to a child with aplastic anemia. This sample comprised PBMCs from the stem cell graft donor, obtained from the stem cell graft. The chain couples TRBV7-3 to TRBJ2-6; 9 positions match TRBD1. The CDR3: CASSSGTGTGANVLTF. The CDR3 DNA follows: TGTGCCAGCAGCTCTGGGACAGGGACCGGGGCCAACGTCCTGACTTTC.